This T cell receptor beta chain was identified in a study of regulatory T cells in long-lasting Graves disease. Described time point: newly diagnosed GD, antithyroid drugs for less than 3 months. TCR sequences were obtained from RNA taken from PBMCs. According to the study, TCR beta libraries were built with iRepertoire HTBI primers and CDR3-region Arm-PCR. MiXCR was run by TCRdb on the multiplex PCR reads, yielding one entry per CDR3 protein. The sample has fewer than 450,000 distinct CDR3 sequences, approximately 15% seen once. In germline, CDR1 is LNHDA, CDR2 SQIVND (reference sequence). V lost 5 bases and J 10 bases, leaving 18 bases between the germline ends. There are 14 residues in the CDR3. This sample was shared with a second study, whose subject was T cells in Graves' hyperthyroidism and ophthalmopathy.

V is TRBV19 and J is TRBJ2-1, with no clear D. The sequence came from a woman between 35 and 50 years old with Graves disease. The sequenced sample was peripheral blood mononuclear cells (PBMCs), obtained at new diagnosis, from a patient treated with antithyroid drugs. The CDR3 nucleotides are TGTGCCAGTAGTGCCAAGATGGTCTTGGGGGAGCAGTTCTTC. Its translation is CASSAKMVLGEQFF.